The 5 T cell receptor beta chains in this list originate from one sample, sequenced in a study of cytomegalovirus exposure and HLA in healthy donors. Primers included in the PCR were 60 Vbeta and 13 Jbeta primers. This table comes from immunoSEQ multiplex PCR, and its TCRdb copy is limited to in-frame clones, with some not included. The top ten hold 5.5% to 6% of the sample, which has about 83,000 clones, around 76% seen once. The sequencing input was PBMCs. The receptors come from a young man in good health and CMV-seropositive.

The chain has TRBV29-1 and TRBJ2-1, with 12 bases fitting TRBD2. The CDR3 runs 16 residues. V gave up 7 bases and J gave up 5 bases; unmatched junction bases: 12. CDR1 SQVTM and CDR2 ANQGSEA come from the germline V gene. In DNA form, the CDR3 reads TGCAGCGAGAGAAAAACCGGGACTAGCGGGCACAATGAGCAGTTCTTC. It codes for CSERKTGTSGHNEQFF.

This clone was observed a few times. This chain connects TRBV6-5 to TRBJ1-5; the match to TRBD1 covers 7 bases. Losses at the gene ends were 8 bases for V and 3 bases for J; bases not matched to a gene: 10. Germline V gene lookup returns CDR1 MNHEY and CDR2 SVGAGI. The CDR3 is 15 amino acids. The DNA of the CDR3 is TGTGCCAGCGGACCGACAGGGAACTTCAATCAGCCCCAGCATTTT. Protein product: CASGPTGNFNQPQHF.

V is TRBV29-1 and J is TRBJ2-1, with 10 bases aligning to TRBD2. The CDR3 has 14 residues. The V segment lost 7 bases and the J segment 1 base; nucleotides outside the gene matches: 4. Germline CDR1 is SQVTM and CDR2 is ANQGSEA. The DNA for the CDR3 is TGCAGCGGAGGTAGCGGGAGGTCCTACAATGAGCAGTTCTTC. This sequence encodes CSGGSGRSYNEQFF.

This sequence joins TRBV10-3 and TRBJ2-1; TRBD2 is a possible D gene (5 bases). Trimming shortened V by 3 bases and J by 4 bases, and 16 bases separated the two germline ends. Germline loops: CDR1 ENHRY, CDR2 SYGVKD. The CDR3 length is 16 residues. This chain's CDR3 is CAISDPSRTGYNEQFF. CDR3 coding DNA: TGTGCCATCAGTGACCCCTCGCGGACTGGGTACAATGAGCAGTTCTTC.

The rearrangement links TRBV6-5 to TRBJ2-7; weak D call: TRBD2 (6 bases). V lost 6 bases to trimming and J lost 5 bases, with 14 bases between them. In germline, CDR1 is MNHEY, CDR2 SVGAGI. The CDR3 is made up of 13 amino acids. The CDR3 DNA follows: TGTGCCAGCAGACCCGGAGGGGAGAACGAGCAGTACTTC. It codes for CASRPGGENEQYF.